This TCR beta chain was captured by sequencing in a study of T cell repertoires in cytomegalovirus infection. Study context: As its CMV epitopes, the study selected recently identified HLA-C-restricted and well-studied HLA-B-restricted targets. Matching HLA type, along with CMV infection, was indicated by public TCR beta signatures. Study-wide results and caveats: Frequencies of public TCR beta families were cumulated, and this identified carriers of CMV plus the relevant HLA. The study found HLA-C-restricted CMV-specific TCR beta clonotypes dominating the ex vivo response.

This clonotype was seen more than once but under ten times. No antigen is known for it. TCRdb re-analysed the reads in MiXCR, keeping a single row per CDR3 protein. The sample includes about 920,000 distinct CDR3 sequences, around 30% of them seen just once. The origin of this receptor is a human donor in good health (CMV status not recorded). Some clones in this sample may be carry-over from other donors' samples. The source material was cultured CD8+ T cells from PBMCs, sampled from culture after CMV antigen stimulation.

In nucleotides, the CDR3 is TGTGCCAGCAGCTTAGGGGAGCGGGTTAGCTCTGGAAACACCATATATTTT. As protein: CASSLGERVSSGNTIYF. V is TRBV7-8 and J is TRBJ1-3; no clear D gene. This CDR3 comprises 17 residues. Trimming took off 1 base at V and 0 bases at J, with 13 bases between the two ends. Germline V gene lookup returns CDR1 SGHVS and CDR2 FQNEAQ.